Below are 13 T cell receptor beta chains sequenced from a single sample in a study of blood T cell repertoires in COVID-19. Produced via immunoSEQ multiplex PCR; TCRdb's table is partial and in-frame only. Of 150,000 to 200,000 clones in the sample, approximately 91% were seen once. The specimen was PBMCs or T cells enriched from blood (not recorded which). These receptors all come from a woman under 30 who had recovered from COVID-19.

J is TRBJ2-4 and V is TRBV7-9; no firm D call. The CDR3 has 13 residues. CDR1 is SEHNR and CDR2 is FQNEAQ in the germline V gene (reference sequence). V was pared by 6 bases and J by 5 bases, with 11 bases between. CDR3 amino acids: CASRTALENIQYF. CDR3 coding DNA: TGTGCCAGCAGAACAGCTTTGGAAAACATTCAGTACTTC.

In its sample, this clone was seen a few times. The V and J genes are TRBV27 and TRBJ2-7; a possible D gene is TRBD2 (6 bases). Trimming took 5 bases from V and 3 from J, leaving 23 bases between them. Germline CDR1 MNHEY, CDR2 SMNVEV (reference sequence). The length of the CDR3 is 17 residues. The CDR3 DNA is TGTGCCAGCAGTCTAAGATGGGGACTGGAAACTTTCTACGAGCAGTACTTC. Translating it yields CASSLRWGLETFYEQYF.

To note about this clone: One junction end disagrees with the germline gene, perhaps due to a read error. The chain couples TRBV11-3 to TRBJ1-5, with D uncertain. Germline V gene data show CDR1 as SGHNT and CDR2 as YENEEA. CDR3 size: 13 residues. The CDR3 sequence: CAPLGRYNQPQHF. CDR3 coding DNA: TGCGCCCCGTTGGGGAGATACAATCAGCCCCAGCATTTT. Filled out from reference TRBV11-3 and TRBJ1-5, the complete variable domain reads EAGVVQSPRYKIIEKKQPVAFWCNPISGHNTLYWYLQNLGQGPELLIRYENEEAVDDSQLPKDRFSAERLKGVDSTLKIQPAELGDSAVYLCAPLGRYNQPQHFGDGTRLSIL.

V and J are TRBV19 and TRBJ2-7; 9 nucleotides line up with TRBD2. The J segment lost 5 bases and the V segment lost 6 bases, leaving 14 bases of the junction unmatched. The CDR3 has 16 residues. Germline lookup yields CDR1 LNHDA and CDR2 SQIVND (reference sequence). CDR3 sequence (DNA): TGTGCCAGTAGGCCGACTCCCGGACTAGCGAGGAACGAGCAGTACTTC. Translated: CASRPTPGLARNEQYF.

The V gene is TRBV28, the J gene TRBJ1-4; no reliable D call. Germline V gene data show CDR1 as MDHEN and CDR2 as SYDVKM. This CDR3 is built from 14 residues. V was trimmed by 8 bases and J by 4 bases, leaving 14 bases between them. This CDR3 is CASGRPGINEKLFF. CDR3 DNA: TGTGCCAGCGGTCGACCGGGAATTAATGAAAAACTGTTTTTT.

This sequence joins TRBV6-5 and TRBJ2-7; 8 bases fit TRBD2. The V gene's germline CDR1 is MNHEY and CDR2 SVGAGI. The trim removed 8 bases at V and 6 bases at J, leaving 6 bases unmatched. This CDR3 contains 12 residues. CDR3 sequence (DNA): TGTGCCAGCCAAGCGGGAGTTGGCGAGCAGTACTTC. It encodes CASQAGVGEQYF.

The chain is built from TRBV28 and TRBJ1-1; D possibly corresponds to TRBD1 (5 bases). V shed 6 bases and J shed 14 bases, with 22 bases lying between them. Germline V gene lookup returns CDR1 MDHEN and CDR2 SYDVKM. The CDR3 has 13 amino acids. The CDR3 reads CASSPRLGPGDFF. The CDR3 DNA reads TGTGCCAGCAGCCCGCGGTTGGGGCCAGGTGACTTCTTT. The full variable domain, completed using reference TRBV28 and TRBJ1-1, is DVKVTQSSRYLVKRTGEKVFLECVQDMDHENMFWYRQDPGLGLRLIYFSYDVKMKEKGDIPEGYSVSREKKERFSLILESASTNQTSMYLCASSPRLGPGDFFGQGTRLTVV.

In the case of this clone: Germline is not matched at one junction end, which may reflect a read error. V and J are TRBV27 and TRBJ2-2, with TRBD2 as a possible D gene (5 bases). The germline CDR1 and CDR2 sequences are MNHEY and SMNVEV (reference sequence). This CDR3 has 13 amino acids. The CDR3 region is CASSLSGAGELFF. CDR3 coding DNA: TGTGCCAGCAGTCTATCCGGGGCCGGGGAGCTGTTTTTT.

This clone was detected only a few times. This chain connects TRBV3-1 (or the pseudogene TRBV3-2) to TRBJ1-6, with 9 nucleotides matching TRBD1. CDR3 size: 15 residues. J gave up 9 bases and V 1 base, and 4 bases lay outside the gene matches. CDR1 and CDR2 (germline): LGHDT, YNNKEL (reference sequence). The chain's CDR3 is CASSQGTGVVSPLHF. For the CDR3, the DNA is TGTGCCAGCAGCCAAGGGACAGGGGTGGTTTCACCCCTCCACTTT.

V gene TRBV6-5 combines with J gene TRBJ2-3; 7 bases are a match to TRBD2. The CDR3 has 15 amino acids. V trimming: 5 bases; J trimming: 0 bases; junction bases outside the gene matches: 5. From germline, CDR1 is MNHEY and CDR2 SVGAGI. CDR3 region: CASSPLAVSTDTQYF. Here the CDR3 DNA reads TGTGCCAGCAGTCCCCTAGCGGTTAGCACAGATACGCAGTATTTT.

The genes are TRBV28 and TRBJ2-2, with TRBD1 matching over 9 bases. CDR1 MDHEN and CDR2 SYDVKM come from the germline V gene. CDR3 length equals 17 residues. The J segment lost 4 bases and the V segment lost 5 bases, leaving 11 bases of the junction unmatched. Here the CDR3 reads CASSGAGTGWGTGELFF. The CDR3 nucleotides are TGTGCCAGCAGTGGGGCTGGGACAGGGTGGGGCACCGGGGAGCTGTTTTTT.

This chain's CDR3 is CASSLDPGDTQYF. The CDR3 DNA sequence: TGTGCCAGCAGCCTGGACCCAGGGGATACGCAGTATTTT. The V call is TRBV7-9, the J call TRBJ2-3; possibly TRBD1 for D (5 bases). Germline V lookup: CDR1 SEHNR, CDR2 FQNEAQ (reference sequence). This CDR3 is 13 amino acids long. The V end lost 5 bases, the J end lost 6 bases, and 12 bases lay between the germline ends. The full variable domain, its missing parts supplied by reference TRBV7-9 and TRBJ2-3, is DTGVSQNPRHKITKRGQNVTFRCDPISEHNRLYWYRQTLGQGPEFLTYFQNEAQLEKSRLLSDRFSAERPKGSFSTLEIQRTEQGDSAMYLCASSLDPGDTQYFGPGTRLTVL.

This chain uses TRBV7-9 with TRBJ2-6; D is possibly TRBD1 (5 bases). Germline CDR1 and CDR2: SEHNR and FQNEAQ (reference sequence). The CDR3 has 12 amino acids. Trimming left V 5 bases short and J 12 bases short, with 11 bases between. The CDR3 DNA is TGTGCCAGCAGCATGACAGCCGGCGTCCTGACTTTC. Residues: CASSMTAGVLTF.